Shown below are 25 T cell receptor beta chains from a single sample sequenced in a study of T cells in Graves' hyperthyroidism and ophthalmopathy. Regions amplified from RNA transcripts were the TCR beta CDR3 regions. HTBI primers were used for first-round RT-PCR of the TCR CDR3. TCRdb recomputed calls from the multiplex PCR reads with MiXCR, one row per CDR3 protein. Of about 520,000 distinct CDR3 sequences listed, approximately 25% are singletons. The sequencing sample was made of blood. These receptors originate from a woman in her 30s with Graves' ophthalmopathy.

This clonotype was seen at least ten times. The V call is TRBV7-9, the J call TRBJ1-2; D is undetermined. The CDR3 has 16 residues. Germline CDR1 reads SEHNR; CDR2 reads FQNEAQ (reference sequence). V lost 4 bases to trimming and J lost 0 bases, with 15 bases between them. The CDR3 DNA reads as TGTGCCAGCAGCTCGACGGGCGAACAGCCTAACTATGGCTACACCTTC. Translating gives CASSSTGEQPNYGYTF.

As for this clonotype: This may come from a read error, since a much larger clone is one base off. This chain links TRBV2 with TRBJ1-1; possible D gene TRBD1, 6 bases. V gave up 7 bases and J gave up 4 bases, with 16 bases separating them. Germline CDR1 and CDR2: SNHLY and FYNNEI. The CDR3 is 14 amino acids. For the CDR3, the DNA is TGTGCCAGCAATCTCAGGGGTGTAAGCACTGAAGCTTTCTTT. It encodes CASNLRGVSTEAFF.

This clonotype was detected many times. The chain couples TRBV27 to TRBJ2-5; 7 nucleotides agree with TRBD2. The V gene end was trimmed by 2 bases and the J gene end by 1 base; junction bases not matched to a gene: 1. The CDR3 has 14 amino acids. Germline CDR1 MNHEY, CDR2 SMNVEV (reference sequence). The CDR3 is CASSLRGVQETQYF. In nucleotides, the CDR3 is TGTGCCAGCAGTTTACGGGGGGTCCAAGAGACCCAGTACTTC.

There are many counts of this clonotype. The chain couples TRBV28 to TRBJ1-1; 7 bases are shared with TRBD1. The CDR3 length is 15 residues. J gave up 2 bases and V 5 bases, and 8 bases lay outside the gene matches. Germline assignment: CDR1 MDHEN and CDR2 SYDVKM. The CDR3 here is CASSQSEGANTEAFF. The CDR3 DNA is TGTGCCAGCAGTCAATCGGAGGGGGCTAACACTGAAGCTTTCTTT.

This clonotype has a count of ten or more. The chain has TRBV7-8 and TRBJ1-5; no reliable D call. Trimming cost V 0 bases and J 6 bases, with 12 bases left between them. The germline V gene encodes CDR1 SGHVS and CDR2 FQNEAQ. This CDR3 spans 15 amino acids. CDR3 amino acids: CASSLAGSGGQPQHF. For the CDR3, the DNA is TGTGCCAGCAGCTTAGCGGGAAGTGGCGGTCAGCCCCAGCATTTT. Supplemented by reference TRBV7-8 and TRBJ1-5, the full variable domain reads GAGVSQSPRYKVAKRGQDVALRCDPISGHVSLFWYQQALGQGPEFLTYFQNEAQLDKSGLPSDRFFAERPEGSVSTLKIQRTQQEDSAVYLCASSLAGSGGQPQHFGDGTRLSIL.

This clonotype was recorded many times. The V gene is TRBV7-9, the J gene TRBJ1-2; D is perhaps TRBD1 (5 bases). V was clipped by 6 bases and J by 0 bases, with 14 bases between them. The CDR3 is 15 residues long. CDR1 and CDR2 (germline): SEHNR, FQNEAQ (reference sequence). The CDR3 sequence: CASRPQGRTNYGYTF. The CDR3 DNA reads TGTGCCAGCAGGCCGCAGGGCCGGACTAACTATGGCTACACCTTC.

Ten or more counts support this clonotype. This chain connects TRBV2 to TRBJ1-2; D unclear. The ends were cut back, 4 bases at V and 6 bases at J, with 9 bases in the middle. Germline V gene data show CDR1 as SNHLY and CDR2 as FYNNEI. The CDR3 covers 12 residues. For the CDR3, the DNA is TGTGCCAGCAGTGGACAAAACCATGGCTACACCTTC. Its protein product is CASSGQNHGYTF.

Details on this clonotype: Without the conserved terminal phenylalanine or tryptophan, this CDR3 likely stems from a read error. J is TRBJ1-1 and V is TRBV7-8; D remains ambiguous. V lost 5 bases, J lost 1 base, and 8 bases lay in between. CDR1 SGHVS and CDR2 FQNEAQ come from the germline V gene. CDR3 length: 13 amino acids. CDR3: CASSEAANTEAFV. CDR3 coding DNA: TGTGCCAGCAGCGAGGCGGCGAACACTGAAGCTTTCGTT.

This clonotype appeared many times. The V and J genes are TRBV11-1 and TRBJ1-1; D not resolved. V was trimmed by 4 bases and J by 6 bases, leaving 12 bases between them. This CDR3 comprises 13 residues. Per germline, CDR1 SGHAT and CDR2 FQDESV (reference sequence). The CDR3 protein is CASSSGLAPEAFF. In DNA, the CDR3 is TGTGCCAGCAGCTCGGGCCTGGCTCCTGAAGCTTTCTTT.

In its sample, this clonotype was seen a few times. The rearrangement joins TRBV20-1 to TRBJ1-2, with D perhaps TRBD1 (5 bases). Germline V gene sequence: CDR1 DFQATT, CDR2 SNEGSKA (reference sequence). CDR3 length: 14 residues. V lost 0 bases and J 2 bases, leaving 10 bases between the germline ends. In DNA, the CDR3 is TGCAGTGCTAGAGATGGGCAGGGAAACTATGGCTACACCTTC. Translated, it gives CSARDGQGNYGYTF.

The V call is TRBV29-1, the J call TRBJ1-1; D uncertain. Trimming shortened V by 6 bases and J by 1 base, and 21 bases separated the two germline ends. The CDR3 runs 16 residues. CDR1 and CDR2 from the germline V gene are SQVTM and ANQGSEA. The CDR3 reads CSVGGEGNLKNTEAFF. For the CDR3, the DNA is TGCAGCGTGGGTGGGGAAGGGAACCTCAAGAACACTGAAGCTTTCTTT.

V and J are TRBV5-1 and TRBJ2-5; D call uncertain. Looked up from germline, CDR1 is SGHRS and CDR2 is YFSETQ. The V gene lost 0 bases and the J gene lost 4 bases, with 10 bases spanning the gap. The CDR3 runs 14 residues. The CDR3 bases are TGCGCCAGCAGCTTGGTGGATGTCGGAGAGACCCAGTACTTC. Translated: CASSLVDVGETQYF.

Of note for this clonotype: A much larger clone differs from this one at a single base, so this may be a read error. The chain is built from TRBV11-2 and TRBJ2-7; D call uncertain. Germline CDR1 SGHAT, CDR2 FQNNGV. The ends were cut back, 0 bases at V and 3 bases at J, with 12 bases in the middle. The CDR3 has 15 residues. The CDR3 spells CASSLEVDRLYEQYF. The CDR3 DNA follows: TGTGCCAGCAGCTTAGAAGTTGACCGCCTCTACGAGCAGTACTTC.

There are many counts of this clonotype. Possible read error: a much larger clone is one base away. CDR3 in amino acids: CSVISGGLVGETQYF. The CDR3 DNA follows: TGCAGCGTTATTAGCGGGGGATTAGTAGGGGAGACCCAGTACTTC. The gene calls are TRBV29-1 and TRBJ2-5; 9 bases map to TRBD2. CDR3 length equals 15 residues. Trimming removed 5 bases from V and 5 bases from J; junction bases left unmatched: 12. The V gene's germline CDR1 is SQVTM and CDR2 ANQGSEA.

This clonotype was counted a single time. The V gene is TRBV10-3, the J gene TRBJ2-7; D may correspond to TRBD1 or TRBD2 (6 bases each). The ends were cut back, 3 bases at V and 2 bases at J, with 14 bases in the middle. CDR1 is ENHRY and CDR2 is SYGVKD in the germline V gene. The CDR3 covers 15 residues. The CDR3 spells CAISDPRGRAYEQYF. For the CDR3, the DNA is TGTGCCATCAGTGATCCTCGGGGGCGAGCCTACGAGCAGTACTTC.

This clonotype was seen at least ten times. The CDR3 reads CASSSHGIVGDGYTF. DNA of the CDR3: TGTGCCAGCAGCTCCCACGGGATAGTGGGCGATGGCTACACCTTC. The chain uses TRBV7-9 and TRBJ1-2; D uncertain. CDR1 and CDR2 from the germline V gene are SEHNR and FQNEAQ (reference sequence). The CDR3 sequence is 15 residues long. The germline V and J ends were trimmed by 4 bases and 6 bases, with 18 bases remaining between them.

This clonotype occurred many times. V usage is TRBV19 and J usage is TRBJ2-2; maybe TRBD1 (6 bases). The length of the CDR3 is 13 residues. V was cut by 5 bases and J by 8 bases, with 12 bases left in between. The germline V gene has CDR1 LNHDA and CDR2 SQIVND (reference sequence). The CDR3: CASSSQGLGELFF. The DNA for the CDR3 is TGTGCCAGTAGTTCACAGGGTTTGGGGGAGCTGTTTTTT.

This clonotype occurred once. The chain carries TRBV11-2 and TRBJ2-7; D gene unclear. CDR1 SGHAT and CDR2 FQNNGV come from the germline V gene. Trimming took 1 base from V and 2 from J, leaving 15 bases between them. This CDR3 has 16 amino acids. The CDR3 sequence: CASSLVKRAIPYEQYF. The CDR3 DNA is TGTGCCAGCAGCTTAGTTAAGAGAGCGATACCCTACGAGCAGTACTTC.

This rearrangement joins TRBV12-3 or TRBV12-4 to TRBJ1-3; D remains ambiguous. Trimming shortened V by 3 bases and J by 2 bases, and 11 bases separated the two germline ends. The CDR3 runs to 15 residues. The CDR3 DNA reads as TGTGCCAGCAGTTTCTCGCCGACCGCTGGAAACACCATATATTTT. Protein: CASSFSPTAGNTIYF.

The chain has TRBV28 and TRBJ2-6; 7 bases line up with TRBD2. The CDR3 sequence is 17 residues long. V was clipped by 2 bases and J by 1 base; unmatched bases: 5. Germline CDR1 and CDR2: MDHEN and SYDVKM. The CDR3 region has the DNA TGTGCCAGCAGTTTAGGGGCGGGGGTGTCTGGGGCCAACGTCCTGACTTTC. This gives the protein CASSLGAGVSGANVLTF.

V is TRBV20-1 and J is TRBJ1-2, with TRBD1 matching 7 bases. CDR3 length equals 14 residues. V gave up 6 bases and J gave up 2 bases; unmatched junction bases: 9. In germline, CDR1 is DFQATT, CDR2 SNEGSKA (reference sequence). CDR3 nucleotides: TGCAGTGCCAACCGGGACAGAGAGAACTATGGCTACACCTTC. It translates to CSANRDRENYGYTF.

The V and J genes are TRBV15 and TRBJ2-2, with D possibly TRBD1 on 6 matching bases. Trimming cost V 3 bases and J 4 bases, with 12 bases left between them. This CDR3 has 15 residues. The germline V gene has CDR1 LNHNV and CDR2 YYDKDF (reference sequence). The CDR3 DNA reads TGTGCCACCAGCAGCAGGGGCGATGGCACCGGGGAGCTGTTTTTT. It encodes CATSSRGDGTGELFF.

The table lists this clonotype with many counts. The V call is TRBV5-1, the J call TRBJ2-5, with 8 positions matching TRBD1. Germline-derived CDR1 and CDR2 are SGHRS and YFSETQ. Unmatched junction bases numbered 2, after V lost 1 base and J lost 3 bases. There are 14 residues in the CDR3. The CDR3 nucleotides read TGCGCCAGCAGCTTGAAGACAGGGGAAGAGACCCAGTACTTC. Residues: CASSLKTGEETQYF.

This clonotype was observed many times. CDR3 bases: TGTGCCAGCAGTTACCCTTTAGCGGGGGCCACCTACGAGCAGTACTTC. Protein sequence: CASSYPLAGATYEQYF. The chain carries TRBV6-2 or TRBV6-3 and TRBJ2-7; 9 bases are a match to TRBD2. Germline V gene data show CDR1 as MNHEY and CDR2 as SVGEGT. V lost 2 bases and J lost 2; bases outside the gene matches: 7. This CDR3 has 16 residues.

This clonotype has at least ten counts. The chain is built from TRBV12-5 and TRBJ2-2; 8 bases are shared with TRBD1. The CDR3 spans 16 residues. V lost 2 bases, J lost 6 bases, and 8 bases stayed unmatched. Germline-derived CDR1 and CDR2 are LGHNT and FRNRAP. CDR3 bases: TGTGCTAGTGGTTTGATCGGGACAGGCGGGGCCGGGGAGCTGTTTTTT. It translates to CASGLIGTGGAGELFF. Full variable domain (outside the CDR3, taken from reference TRBV12-5 and TRBJ2-2): DARVTQTPRHKVTEMGQEVTMRCQPILGHNTVFWYRQTMMQGLELLAYFRNRAPLDDSGMPKDRFSAEMPDATLATLKIQPSEPRDSAVYFCASGLIGTGGAGELFFGEGSRLTVL.